These 15 T cell receptor beta chains were all obtained from the same sample, sequenced in a study of PD-1 blockade in classical Hodgkin lymphoma. Each and every patient relapsed after autologous stem cell transplantation, and patients got differing brentuximab vedotin exposure. TCRdb's copy holds only in-frame clones and misses some; the assay was immunoSEQ multiplex PCR. The profile shows just over 60,000 clones, 88% of them singletons. The sample in question was peripheral blood mononuclear cells (PBMCs), obtained at baseline. The receptor set was obtained from a human donor with classical Hodgkin lymphoma.

The V and J genes are TRBV7-9 and TRBJ2-7, with D possibly called TRBD1 or TRBD2 (5 bases each). CDR1 SEHNR and CDR2 FQNEAQ come from the germline V gene (reference sequence). This CDR3 comprises 14 residues. Trimming pared 5 bases from V and 0 bases from J, leaving 11 bases between. CDR3 residues: CASSQTGLSYEQYF. The CDR3 DNA is TGTGCCAGCAGCCAGACGGGGCTCTCCTACGAGCAGTACTTC.

The chain carries TRBV19 and TRBJ2-3; 10 nucleotides align to TRBD1. V was clipped by 9 bases and J by 9 bases; unmatched bases: 6. The CDR3 loop spans 12 amino acids. Germline values: CDR1 LNHDA, CDR2 SQIVND (reference sequence). The CDR3 nucleotides are TGTGCCAGCAGGGACAGGGGCTCAACGCAGTATTTT. This encodes CASRDRGSTQYF.

The chain recombines TRBV23-1 with TRBJ1-5; no reliable D call. TRBV23-1 is classed as an ORF, of uncertain function. The V and J ends lost 0 bases and 0 bases respectively, with 12 bases between them. The CDR3 length is 17 residues. The CDR3 DNA reads TGCGCCAGCAGTCAATCGGGGAGGGTTAATAGCAATCAGCCCCAGCATTTT. Translated: CASSQSGRVNSNQPQHF.

The chain couples TRBV5-1 to TRBJ2-1; 7 bases are shared with TRBD1. V was pared by 3 bases and J by 7 bases, with 10 bases of the junction left unmatched. Looked up from germline, CDR1 is SGHRS and CDR2 is YFSETQ. The CDR3 extends over 15 amino acids. The DNA for the CDR3 is TGCGCCAGCAGCTCCTTGGAAAGCAGGGGGAATGAGCAGTTCTTC. Its protein product is CASSSLESRGNEQFF.

This clone was counted only a few times. The chain carries TRBV9 and TRBJ2-3; TRBD2 matches at 9 bases. Germline values: CDR1 SGDLS, CDR2 YYNGEE. The V and J ends lost 0 bases and 2 bases, in that order; junction bases with no gene match: 10. This CDR3 comprises 18 residues. This CDR3 is CASSVGVSGGHYTDTQYF. CDR3 nucleotides: TGTGCCAGCAGCGTAGGAGTTAGCGGGGGCCATTACACAGATACGCAGTATTTT.

The chain is built from TRBV18 and TRBJ1-5; 9 bases agree with TRBD1. V lost 6 bases, J lost 7 bases, and 7 bases stayed unmatched. CDR1 and CDR2 from the germline V gene are KGHSH and LQKENI. The CDR3 contains 14 residues. This chain's CDR3 is CASSPGQGAQPQHF. As DNA, the CDR3 is TGTGCCAGCTCCCCGGGACAGGGAGCCCAGCCCCAGCATTTT. The variable domain in full, completed from reference TRBV18 and TRBJ1-5, reads NAGVMQNPRHLVRRRGQEARLRCSPMKGHSHVYWYRQLPEEGLKFMVYLQKENIIDESGMPKERFSAEFPKEGPSILRIQQVVRGDSAAYFCASSPGQGAQPQHFGDGTRLSIL.

The table lists this clone with a count of one. The rearrangement joins TRBV7-9 to TRBJ1-1; D remains ambiguous. The CDR3 sequence is 12 residues long. The germline V gene encodes CDR1 SEHNR and CDR2 FQNEAQ (reference sequence). The V end was cut by 1 base, the J end by 7 bases, with 7 bases between. In nucleotides, the CDR3 is TGTGCCAGCAGCTTAGACGGCCGTGAAGCTTTCTTT. It codes for CASSLDGREAFF.

CDR3 DNA sequence: TGTGCCAGCAGCGCAGCAGGGGGCCCTGAAGCTTTCTTT. Translated, it gives CASSAAGGPEAFF. J is TRBJ1-1 and V is TRBV7-6; 8 bases line up with TRBD1. CDR3 length equals 13 residues. With V trimmed by 5 bases and J by 6 bases, 5 bases remained unmatched. Per the germline V gene, CDR1 is SGHVS and CDR2 is FNYEAQ.

The V call is TRBV28, the J call TRBJ2-7; D may be TRBD1 (5 bases). V lost 8 bases and J 9 bases, leaving 14 bases between the germline ends. The CDR3 loop spans 11 amino acids. Germline V gives CDR1 MDHEN, CDR2 SYDVKM. CDR3 sequence (DNA): TGTGCCAGCTATGGCAGGGTCGGGCAGTACTTC. This sequence encodes CASYGRVGQYF.

J is TRBJ1-1 and V is TRBV19, with TRBD1 as a possible D gene (6 bases). Germline CDR1 and CDR2: LNHDA and SQIVND (reference sequence). There are 14 residues in the CDR3. Trimming removed 5 bases at V and 3 bases at J, with 13 bases between. The CDR3 DNA sequence: TGTGCCAGTAGTCGACAGGCCACGTACACTGAAGCTTTCTTT. As protein: CASSRQATYTEAFF. Drawing the rest from reference TRBV19 and TRBJ1-1, the complete variable domain is DGGITQSPKYLFRKEGQNVTLSCEQNLNHDAMYWYRQDPGQGLRLIYYSQIVNDFQKGDIAEGYSVSREKKESFPLTVTSAQKNPTAFYLCASSRQATYTEAFFGQGTRLTVV.

The rearrangement links TRBV19 to TRBJ2-7, with D perhaps TRBD1 (5 bases). Germline lookup yields CDR1 LNHDA and CDR2 SQIVND (reference sequence). This CDR3 contains 13 residues. V lost 3 bases and J lost 0, with 6 bases in between. The DNA for the CDR3 is TGTGCCAGTAGTATCAGGGTCTCCTACGAGCAGTACTTC. Encoded protein: CASSIRVSYEQYF.

A few counts support this clone. The chain has TRBV2 and TRBJ1-1; D possibly corresponds to TRBD1 (6 bases). Germline CDR1 and CDR2: SNHLY and FYNNEI. The CDR3 extends over 13 amino acids. V was clipped by 6 bases and J by 0 bases, with 8 bases between them. CDR3 sequence: CASRRTVNTEAFF. Here the CDR3 DNA reads TGTGCCAGCAGGAGGACAGTGAACACTGAAGCTTTCTTT.

This chain connects TRBV7-8 to TRBJ2-2; 9 bases map to TRBD1. The V gene's germline CDR1 is SGHVS and CDR2 FQNEAQ. The V segment lost 1 base and the J segment 5 bases; nucleotides outside the gene matches: 8. This CDR3 comprises 17 residues. In DNA form, the CDR3 reads TGTGCCAGCAGCTTAGTGCGGAGACAGGGGGGTACCGGGGAGCTGTTTTTT. Protein: CASSLVRRQGGTGELFF.

The gene calls are TRBV27 and TRBJ2-1; maybe TRBD1 (5 bases). CDR1 is MNHEY and CDR2 is SMNVEV in the germline V gene (reference sequence). V gave up 11 bases and J gave up 7 bases, with 15 bases separating them. The CDR3 sequence is 12 residues long. This CDR3 is CAVLGRSNEQFF. CDR3 DNA sequence: TGTGCCGTACTGGGGCGTTCAAATGAGCAGTTCTTC.

The chain employs TRBV10-3 and TRBJ2-7; TRBD1 or TRBD2 may be the D gene (5 bases each). The V gene's germline CDR1 is ENHRY and CDR2 SYGVKD. Trimming removed 0 bases from V and 0 bases from J, with 12 bases in between. The length of the CDR3 is 16 residues. The CDR3 region has the DNA TGTGCCATCAGTGAGTCGTGGGGGTGGAGCTCCTACGAGCAGTACTTC. Translating it yields CAISESWGWSSYEQYF.